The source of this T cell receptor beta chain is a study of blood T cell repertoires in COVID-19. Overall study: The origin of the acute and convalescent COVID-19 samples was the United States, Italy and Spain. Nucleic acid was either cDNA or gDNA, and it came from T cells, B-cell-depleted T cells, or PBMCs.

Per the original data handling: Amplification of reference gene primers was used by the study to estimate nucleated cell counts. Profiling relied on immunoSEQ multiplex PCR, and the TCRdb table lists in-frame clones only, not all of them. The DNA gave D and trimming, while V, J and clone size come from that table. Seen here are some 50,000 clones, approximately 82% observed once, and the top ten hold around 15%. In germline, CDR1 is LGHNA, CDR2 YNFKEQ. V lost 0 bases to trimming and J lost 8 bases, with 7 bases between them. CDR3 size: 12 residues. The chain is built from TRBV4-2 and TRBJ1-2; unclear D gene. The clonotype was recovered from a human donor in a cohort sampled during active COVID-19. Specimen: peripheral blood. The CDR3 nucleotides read TGTGCCAGCAGCCAAGATAAAAGCGGCTACACCTTC. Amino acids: CASSQDKSGYTF.